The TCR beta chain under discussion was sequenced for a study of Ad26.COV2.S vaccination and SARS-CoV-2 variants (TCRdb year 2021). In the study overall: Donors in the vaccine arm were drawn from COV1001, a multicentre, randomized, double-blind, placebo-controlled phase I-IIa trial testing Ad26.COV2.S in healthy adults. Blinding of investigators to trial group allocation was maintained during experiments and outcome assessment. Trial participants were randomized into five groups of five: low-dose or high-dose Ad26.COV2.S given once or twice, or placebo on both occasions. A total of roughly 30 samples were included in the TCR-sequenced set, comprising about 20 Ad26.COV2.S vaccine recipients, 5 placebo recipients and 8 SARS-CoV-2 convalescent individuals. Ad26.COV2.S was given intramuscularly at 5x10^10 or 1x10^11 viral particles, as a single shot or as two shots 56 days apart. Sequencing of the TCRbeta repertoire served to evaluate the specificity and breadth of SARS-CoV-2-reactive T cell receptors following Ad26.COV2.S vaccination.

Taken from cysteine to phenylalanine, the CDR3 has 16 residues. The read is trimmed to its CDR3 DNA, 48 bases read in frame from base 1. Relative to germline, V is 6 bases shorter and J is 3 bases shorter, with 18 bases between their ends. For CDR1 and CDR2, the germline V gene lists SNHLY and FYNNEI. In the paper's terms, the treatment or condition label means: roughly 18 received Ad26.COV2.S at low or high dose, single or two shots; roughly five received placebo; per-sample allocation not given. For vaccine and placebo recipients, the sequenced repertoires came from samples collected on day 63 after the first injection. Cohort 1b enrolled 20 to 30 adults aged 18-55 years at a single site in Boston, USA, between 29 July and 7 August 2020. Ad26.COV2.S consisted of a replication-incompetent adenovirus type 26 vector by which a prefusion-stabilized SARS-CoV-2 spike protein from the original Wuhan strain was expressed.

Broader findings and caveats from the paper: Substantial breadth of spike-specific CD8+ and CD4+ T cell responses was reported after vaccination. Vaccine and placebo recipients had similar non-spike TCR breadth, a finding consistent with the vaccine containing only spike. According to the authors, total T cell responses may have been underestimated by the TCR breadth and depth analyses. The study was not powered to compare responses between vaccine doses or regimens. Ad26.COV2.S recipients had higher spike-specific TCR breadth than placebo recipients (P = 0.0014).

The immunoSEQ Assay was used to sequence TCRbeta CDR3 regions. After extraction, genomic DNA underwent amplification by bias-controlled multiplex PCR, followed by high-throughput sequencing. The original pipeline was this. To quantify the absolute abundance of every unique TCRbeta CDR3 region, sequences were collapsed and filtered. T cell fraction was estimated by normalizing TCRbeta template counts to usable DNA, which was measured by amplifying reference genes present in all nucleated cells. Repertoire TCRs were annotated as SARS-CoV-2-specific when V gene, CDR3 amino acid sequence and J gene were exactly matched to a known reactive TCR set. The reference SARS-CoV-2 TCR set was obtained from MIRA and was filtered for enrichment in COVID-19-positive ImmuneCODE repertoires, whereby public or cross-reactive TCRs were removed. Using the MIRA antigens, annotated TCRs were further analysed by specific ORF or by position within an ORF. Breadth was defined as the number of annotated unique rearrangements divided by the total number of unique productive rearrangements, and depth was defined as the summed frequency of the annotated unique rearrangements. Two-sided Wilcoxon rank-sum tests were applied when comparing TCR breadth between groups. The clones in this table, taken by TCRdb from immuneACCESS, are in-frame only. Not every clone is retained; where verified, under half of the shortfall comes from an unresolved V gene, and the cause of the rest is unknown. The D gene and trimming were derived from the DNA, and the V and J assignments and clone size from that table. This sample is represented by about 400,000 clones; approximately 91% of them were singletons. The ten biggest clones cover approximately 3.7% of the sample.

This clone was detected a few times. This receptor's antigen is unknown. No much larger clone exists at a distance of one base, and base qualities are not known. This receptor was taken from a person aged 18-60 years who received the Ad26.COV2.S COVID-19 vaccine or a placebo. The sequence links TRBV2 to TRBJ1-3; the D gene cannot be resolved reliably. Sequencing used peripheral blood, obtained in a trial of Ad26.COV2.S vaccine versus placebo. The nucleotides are TGTGCCAGCAGGATGACGGAGGCGCTCAGTGGAAACACCATATATTTT. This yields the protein CASRMTEALSGNTIYF.